These 14 T cell receptor beta chains were all obtained from the same sample, sequenced in a study of OX40 agonist ivuxolimab in advanced cancers. The protocol was immunoSEQ multiplex PCR, while the TCRdb copy is restricted to in-frame clones and leaves out a portion. Seen here are roughly 6,000 clones, 70% to 75% observed once, and the top ten hold 63%. The input for sequencing was CD4+ or CD8+ T cells sorted from blood, taken in a trial of the OX40 agonist ivuxolimab. These receptors were taken from an adult with an advanced solid tumor such as melanoma, head and neck, liver or kidney cancer.

The genes are TRBV16 and TRBJ1-5, with D perhaps matching TRBD1 (5 bases). The CDR3 covers 15 residues. CDR1 and CDR2 (germline): KGHSY, FQNENV. Trimming removed 0 bases at V and 6 bases at J, with 12 bases between. The CDR3 here is CASSQSAGLRQPQHF. The CDR3 DNA is TGTGCCAGCAGCCAATCGGCGGGGCTTCGTCAGCCCCAGCATTTT.

CDR3 in amino acids: CASSAEYQETQYF. CDR3 in DNA: TGTGCCAGCAGCGCGGAGTACCAAGAGACCCAGTACTTC. The chain combines TRBV11-3 with TRBJ2-5, with D hard to call. The CDR3 length is 13 residues. Trimming removed 5 bases from V and 0 bases from J, with 7 bases in between. Germline CDR1 reads SGHNT; CDR2 reads YENEEA.

Comments on this clone: This sample includes further DNA sequences coding for the same CDR3. The chain is built from TRBV4-2 and TRBJ2-1, with D perhaps TRBD2 (5 bases). Germline CDR1 reads LGHNA; CDR2 reads YNFKEQ. The CDR3 spans 16 residues. V gave up 1 base and J gave up 0 bases, with 10 bases separating them. CDR3 loop: CASSQVTLASYNEQFF. As DNA, the CDR3 is TGTGCCAGCAGCCAAGTGACCCTAGCCTCCTACAATGAGCAGTTCTTC.

The genes are TRBV5-4 and TRBJ2-7; D unclear. This CDR3 contains 12 residues. The germline V gene has CDR1 SGHNT and CDR2 YYREEE (reference sequence). V lost 4 bases, J lost 6 bases, and 11 bases lay in between. The CDR3: CASSRGSGEQYF. The DNA of the CDR3 is TGTGCCAGCAGCCGTGGAAGTGGCGAGCAGTACTTC.

The genes are TRBV9 and TRBJ2-1, with 9 bases matching TRBD2. CDR1 is SGDLS and CDR2 is YYNGEE in the germline V gene. CDR3 length: 15 amino acids. The V and J ends lost 0 bases and 4 bases, in that order; junction bases with no gene match: 2. CDR3: CASSVVSGSYNEQFF. The CDR3 region has the DNA TGTGCCAGCAGCGTAGTTAGCGGGAGTTACAATGAGCAGTTCTTC.

The V and J genes are TRBV5-7 and TRBJ2-7; 7 nucleotides line up with TRBD2. TRBV5-7 is annotated as an ORF whose role is uncertain. This CDR3 is built from 13 residues. Trimming cost V 6 bases and J 6 bases; bases outside gene matches: 9. CDR3 in amino acids: CASTGGRGGEQYF. CDR3 in DNA: TGTGCCAGCACTGGGGGGAGGGGAGGCGAGCAGTACTTC.

The J gene is TRBJ1-1, the V gene TRBV9; possibly TRBD1 for D (6 bases). Germline lookup yields CDR1 SGDLS and CDR2 YYNGEE. The CDR3 has 11 residues. V was clipped by 4 bases and J by 8 bases, with 9 bases between them. In DNA form, the CDR3 reads TGTGCCAGCAGCCCCGGACAGGAAGCTTTCTTT. Its translation is CASSPGQEAFF.

V is TRBV6-1 and J is TRBJ1-5, with D uncertain. V dropped 7 bases and J dropped 1 base, with 11 bases sitting between them. Germline CDR1 MNHNS, CDR2 SASEGT. The CDR3 is 14 residues long. CDR3 sequence: CASNEGLSNQPQHF. The CDR3 coding sequence is TGTGCCAGCAATGAGGGTTTAAGCAATCAGCCCCAGCATTTT.

The chain employs TRBV6-5 and TRBJ2-7, with D unclear. The germline CDR1 and CDR2 sequences are MNHEY and SVGAGI. With 7 bases removed from V and 3 bases from J, the gap between germline ends came to 10 bases. This CDR3 has 12 amino acids. The CDR3 reads CASKGSLYEQYF. CDR3 coding DNA: TGTGCCAGCAAAGGGTCGCTCTACGAGCAGTACTTC.

The J gene is TRBJ2-5, the V gene TRBV9; 9 positions agree with TRBD2. The CDR3 is 16 amino acids. Germline V gene lookup returns CDR1 SGDLS and CDR2 YYNGEE. V lost 3 bases and J lost 4; bases outside the gene matches: 10. CDR3 in amino acids: CASSDNPGLAGETQYF. DNA for the CDR3: TGTGCCAGCAGCGACAATCCGGGACTAGCAGGAGAGACCCAGTACTTC.

The CDR3 is CASGPSRPAGGELFF. As DNA, the CDR3 is TGTGCCAGCGGCCCATCCAGGCCGGCGGGCGGGGAGCTGTTTTTT. The V and J genes are TRBV6-9 and TRBJ2-2; maybe TRBD2 (5 bases). Trimming took off 8 bases at V and 7 bases at J, with 20 bases between the two ends. The CDR3 runs 15 residues. Per germline, CDR1 MNHGY and CDR2 SVAAGI.

The chain has TRBV7-9 and TRBJ1-1; no clear D. Trimming left V 0 bases short and J 11 bases short, with 7 bases between. This CDR3 has 11 amino acids. In germline, CDR1 is SEHNR, CDR2 FQNEAQ (reference sequence). CDR3 DNA: TGTGCCAGCAGCTTAGCGTGGTTGGCTTTCTTT. This sequence encodes CASSLAWLAFF. Filled out from reference TRBV7-9 and TRBJ1-1, the complete variable domain reads DTGVSQNPRHKITKRGQNVTFRCDPISEHNRLYWYRQTLGQGPEFLTYFQNEAQLEKSRLLSDRFSAERPKGSFSTLEIQRTEQGDSAMYLCASSLAWLAFFGQGTRLTVV.

This sequence joins TRBV10-2 and TRBJ2-3, with D hard to call. Germline V gene data show CDR1 as WSHSY and CDR2 as SAAADI. V was cut by 3 bases and J by 6 bases, with 10 bases left in between. The CDR3 spans 13 residues. CDR3: CASSDGSRDTQYF. The DNA for the CDR3 is TGCGCCAGCAGTGATGGGTCGCGGGATACGCAGTATTTT.

This clone was recorded many times. One end of the junction fails to match germline, which may point to a read error. The chain recombines TRBV7-8 with TRBJ2-3; D call uncertain. The CDR3 is 16 residues long. Germline V CDR1 and CDR2: SGHVS, FQNEAQ. CDR3 in amino acids: CASSLGVRASIDTQYF. CDR3 bases: TGTGCCAGCAGCTTAGGAGTCCGCGCGAGCATAGATACGCAGTATTTT.